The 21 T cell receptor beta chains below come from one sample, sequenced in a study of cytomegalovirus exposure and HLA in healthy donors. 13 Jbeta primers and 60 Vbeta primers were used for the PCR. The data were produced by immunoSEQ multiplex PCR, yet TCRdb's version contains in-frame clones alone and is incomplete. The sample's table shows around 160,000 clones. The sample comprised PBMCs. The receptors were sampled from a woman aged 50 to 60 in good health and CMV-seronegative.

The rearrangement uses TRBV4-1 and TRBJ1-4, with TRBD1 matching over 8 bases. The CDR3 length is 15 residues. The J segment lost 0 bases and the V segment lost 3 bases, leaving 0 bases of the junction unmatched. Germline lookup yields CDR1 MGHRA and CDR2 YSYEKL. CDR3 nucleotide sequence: TGCGCCAGCAGCCAGGGACAGGCAACTAATGAAAAACTGTTTTTT. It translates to CASSQGQATNEKLFF.

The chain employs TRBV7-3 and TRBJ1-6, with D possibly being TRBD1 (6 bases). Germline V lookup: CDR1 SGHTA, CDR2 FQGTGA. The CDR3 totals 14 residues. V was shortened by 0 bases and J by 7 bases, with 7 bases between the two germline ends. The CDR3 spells CASSLTGANSPLHF. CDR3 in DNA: TGTGCCAGCAGCTTAACGGGGGCCAATTCACCCCTCCACTTT.

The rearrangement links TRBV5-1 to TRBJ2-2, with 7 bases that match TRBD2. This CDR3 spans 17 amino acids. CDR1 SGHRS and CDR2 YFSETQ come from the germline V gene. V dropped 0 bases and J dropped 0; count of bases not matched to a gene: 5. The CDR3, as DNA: TGCGCCAGCAGCTTGGCTGCGAGCGGGACGAACACCGGGGAGCTGTTTTTT. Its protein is CASSLAASGTNTGELFF.

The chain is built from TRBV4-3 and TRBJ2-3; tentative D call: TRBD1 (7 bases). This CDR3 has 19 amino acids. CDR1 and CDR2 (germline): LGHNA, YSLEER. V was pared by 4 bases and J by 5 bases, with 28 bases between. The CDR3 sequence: CASSPEPLRGGGFGDTQYF. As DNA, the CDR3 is TGCGCCAGCAGCCCTGAACCTCTCCGAGGAGGGGGCTTCGGAGATACGCAGTATTTT.

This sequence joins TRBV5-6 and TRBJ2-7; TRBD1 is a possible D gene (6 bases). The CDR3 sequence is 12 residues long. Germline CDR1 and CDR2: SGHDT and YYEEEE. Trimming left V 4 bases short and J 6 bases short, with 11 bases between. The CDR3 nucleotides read TGTGCCAGCAGCAGAGGCAGGGGCGAGCAGTACTTC. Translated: CASSRGRGEQYF.

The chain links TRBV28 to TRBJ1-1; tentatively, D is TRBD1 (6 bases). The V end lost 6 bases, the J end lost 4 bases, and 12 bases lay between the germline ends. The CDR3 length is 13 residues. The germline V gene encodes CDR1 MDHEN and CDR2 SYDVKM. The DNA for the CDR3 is TGTGCCAGCAGAAATACAGGGAGCACTGAAGCTTTCTTT. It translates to CASRNTGSTEAFF.

DNA for the CDR3: TGTGCCAGCAGTTTGCGGGGGGGTAGCACAGATACGCAGTATTTT. Amino acids: CASSLRGGSTDTQYF. The rearrangement joins TRBV28 to TRBJ2-3, with 9 nucleotides matching TRBD2. The CDR3 has 15 amino acids. Germline CDR1 reads MDHEN; CDR2 reads SYDVKM. V dropped 3 bases and J dropped 0; count of bases not matched to a gene: 1.

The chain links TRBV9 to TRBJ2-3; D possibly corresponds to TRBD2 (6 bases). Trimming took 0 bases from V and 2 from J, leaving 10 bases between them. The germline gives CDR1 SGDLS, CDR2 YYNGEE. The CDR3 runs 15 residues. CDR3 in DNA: TGTGCCAGCAGCGTAGTGACGGGGGTCACAGATACGCAGTATTTT. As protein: CASSVVTGVTDTQYF.

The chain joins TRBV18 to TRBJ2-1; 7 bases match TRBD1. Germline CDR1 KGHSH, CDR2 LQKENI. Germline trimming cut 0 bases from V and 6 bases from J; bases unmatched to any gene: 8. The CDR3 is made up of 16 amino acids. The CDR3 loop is CASSPPPGGLGNEQFF. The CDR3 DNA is TGTGCCAGCTCACCACCGCCAGGGGGTTTGGGCAATGAGCAGTTCTTC.

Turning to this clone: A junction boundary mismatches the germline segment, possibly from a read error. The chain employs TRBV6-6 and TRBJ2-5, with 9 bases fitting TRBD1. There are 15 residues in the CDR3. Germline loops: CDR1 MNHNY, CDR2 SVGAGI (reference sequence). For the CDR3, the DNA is TGTGCCAGCAGTGACTCGGACAGGGGACGGGAGACCCAGTACTTC. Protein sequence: CASSDSDRGRETQYF.

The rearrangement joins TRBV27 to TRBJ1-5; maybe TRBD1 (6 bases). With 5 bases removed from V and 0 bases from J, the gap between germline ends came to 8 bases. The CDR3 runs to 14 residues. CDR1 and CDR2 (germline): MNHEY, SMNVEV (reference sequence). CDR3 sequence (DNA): TGTGCCAGCAGTCCACAGGGTAGCAATCAGCCCCAGCATTTT. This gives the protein CASSPQGSNQPQHF.

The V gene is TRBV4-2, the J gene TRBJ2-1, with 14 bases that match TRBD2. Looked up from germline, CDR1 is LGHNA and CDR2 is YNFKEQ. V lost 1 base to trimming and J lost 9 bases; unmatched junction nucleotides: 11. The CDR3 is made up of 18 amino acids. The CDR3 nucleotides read TGTGCCAGCAGCCAAGGTCCGGGACTAGCGGGAGAGGAGGCTGAGCAGTTCTTC. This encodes CASSQGPGLAGEEAEQFF.

CDR3 protein: CATSDRDSLNEKLFF. CDR3 in DNA: TGTGCCACCAGCGACCGGGACAGTCTTAATGAAAAACTGTTTTTT. The gene calls are TRBV15 and TRBJ1-4; 7 positions agree with TRBD1. J was trimmed by 4 bases and V by 5 bases; bases with no gene match: 7. Germline-derived CDR1 and CDR2 are LNHNV and YYDKDF (reference sequence). This CDR3 comprises 15 residues.

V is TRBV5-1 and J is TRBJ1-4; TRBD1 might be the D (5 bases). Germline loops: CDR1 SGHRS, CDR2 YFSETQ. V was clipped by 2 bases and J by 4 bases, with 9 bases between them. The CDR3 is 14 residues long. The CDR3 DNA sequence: TGCGCCAGCAGCTTTTCGGGGGATAATGAAAAACTGTTTTTT. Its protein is CASSFSGDNEKLFF.

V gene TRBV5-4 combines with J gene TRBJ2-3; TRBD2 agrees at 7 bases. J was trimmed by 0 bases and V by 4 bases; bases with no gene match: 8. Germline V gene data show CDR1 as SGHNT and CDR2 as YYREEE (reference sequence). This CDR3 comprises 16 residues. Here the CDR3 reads CASSQGLGTSTDTQYF. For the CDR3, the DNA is TGTGCCAGCAGCCAAGGACTAGGAACTAGCACAGATACGCAGTATTTT.

DNA of the CDR3: TGTGCCAGCAGCTTGATTAGAAGGGACACCTATGGCTACACCTTC. Its translation is CASSLIRRDTYGYTF. The chain links TRBV5-4 to TRBJ1-2; a possible D gene is TRBD1 (6 bases). CDR1 and CDR2 (germline): SGHNT, YYREEE (reference sequence). V was pared by 1 base and J by 4 bases, with 14 bases between. This CDR3 comprises 15 residues.

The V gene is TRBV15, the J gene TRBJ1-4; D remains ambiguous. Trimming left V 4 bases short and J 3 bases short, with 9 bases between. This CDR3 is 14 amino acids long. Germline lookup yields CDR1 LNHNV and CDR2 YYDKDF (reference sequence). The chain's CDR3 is CATSKGRSNEKLFF. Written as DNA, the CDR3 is TGTGCCACCAGCAAAGGGAGGTCTAATGAAAAACTGTTTTTT.

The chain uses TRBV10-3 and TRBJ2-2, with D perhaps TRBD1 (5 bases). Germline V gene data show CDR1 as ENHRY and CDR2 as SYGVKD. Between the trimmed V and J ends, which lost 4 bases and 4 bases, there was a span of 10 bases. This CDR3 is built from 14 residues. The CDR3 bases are TGTGCCATCAGTGTAGACAGAACCACCGGGGAGCTGTTTTTT. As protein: CAISVDRTTGELFF.

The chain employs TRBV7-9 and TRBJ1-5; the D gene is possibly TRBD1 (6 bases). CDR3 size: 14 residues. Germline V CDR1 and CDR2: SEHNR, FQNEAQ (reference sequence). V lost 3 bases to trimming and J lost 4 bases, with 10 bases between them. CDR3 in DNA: TGTGCCAGCAGCTTCCAGGGGCTTAATCAGCCCCAGCATTTT. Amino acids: CASSFQGLNQPQHF.

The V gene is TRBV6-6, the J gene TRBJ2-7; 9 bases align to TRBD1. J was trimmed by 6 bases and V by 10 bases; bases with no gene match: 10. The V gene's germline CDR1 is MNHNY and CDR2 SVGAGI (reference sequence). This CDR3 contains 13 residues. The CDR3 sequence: CATLRGTGFEQYF. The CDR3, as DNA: TGTGCCACCCTGCGCGGGACAGGGTTCGAGCAGTACTTC.

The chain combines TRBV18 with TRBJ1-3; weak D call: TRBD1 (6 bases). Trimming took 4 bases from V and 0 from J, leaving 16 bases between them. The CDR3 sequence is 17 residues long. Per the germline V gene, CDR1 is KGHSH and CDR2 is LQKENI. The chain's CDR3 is CASSLRSGAFSGNTIYF. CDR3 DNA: TGTGCCAGCTCACTACGATCAGGGGCCTTCTCTGGAAACACCATATATTTT.